This T cell receptor beta chain originates from a study of blood T cell repertoires in COVID-19. Across the whole study: Material from acute and convalescent COVID-19 was sourced from the United States, Italy and Spain.

Methods used by the authors: Nucleated cell counts were estimated from reference gene primer amplification. Profiled with immunoSEQ multiplex PCR; TCRdb holds only in-frame clones, not every one. The DNA gave D and trimming, while V, J and clone size come from that table. The sample carries roughly 280,000 clones, 85% to 90% recorded once. Seattle participants joined during active infection and were tracked over time. The length of the CDR3 is 12 residues. Germline V gives CDR1 SGHDT, CDR2 YYEEEE. V gave up 0 bases and J gave up 10 bases, with 10 bases separating them. The chain has TRBV5-6 and TRBJ1-1; D might be TRBD1 (6 bases). Sequences were obtained from peripheral blood. This TCR came from a woman aged 25-40 years with COVID-19, enrolled during active disease. CDR3: CASSLEQGGAFF. The CDR3 nucleotides are TGTGCCAGCAGCTTGGAACAGGGCGGAGCTTTCTTT.